A single sample is the source of the 28 T cell receptor beta chains below, sequenced in a study of blood T cell repertoires in COVID-19. Clones were read by immunoSEQ multiplex PCR, and TCRdb kept only the in-frame ones, dropping some. The sample holds some 180,000 clones; 79% are singletons and the top ten take almost 6%. Sample: peripheral blood. The receptors stem from a middle-aged woman with COVID-19, enrolled during active disease.

J is TRBJ2-1 and V is TRBV7-6; 14 nucleotides align to TRBD2. Germline V gene sequence: CDR1 SGHVS, CDR2 FNYEAQ. J was trimmed by 8 bases and V by 0 bases; bases with no gene match: 6. This CDR3 comprises 17 residues. The CDR3 DNA is TGTGCCAGCAGCTTAGCCTCGACTAGCGGGGGGGCCCATGAGCAGTTCTTC. The encoded protein is CASSLASTSGGAHEQFF.

The rearrangement links TRBV3-1 (or the pseudogene TRBV3-2) to TRBJ2-5, with TRBD2 identical over 10 bases. Germline-derived CDR1 and CDR2 are LGHDT and YNNKEL (reference sequence). This CDR3 has 18 amino acids. V lost 2 bases, J lost 1 base, and 10 bases stayed unmatched. CDR3 nucleotides: TGTGCCAGCAGCCAAATTCATGGACTAGCGGTTTTCCAAGAGACCCAGTACTTC. Translated: CASSQIHGLAVFQETQYF.

This sequence joins TRBV4-1 and TRBJ2-2; TRBD1 matches 9 bases. Looked up from germline, CDR1 is MGHRA and CDR2 is YSYEKL. This CDR3 comprises 17 residues. J gave up 1 base and V 3 bases, and 6 bases lay outside the gene matches. CDR3 sequence (DNA): TGCGCCAGCAGCCATTTGGGGACAGGGAGGAACACCGGGGAGCTGTTTTTT. Translating it yields CASSHLGTGRNTGELFF.

Only a few counts were recorded for this clone. The chain joins TRBV6-2 or TRBV6-3 to TRBJ1-5; 9 nucleotides agree with TRBD1. Germline loops: CDR1 MNHEY, CDR2 SVGEGT. V lost 2 bases to trimming and J lost 3 bases; unmatched junction nucleotides: 5. The length of the CDR3 is 16 residues. The CDR3: CASSYTGQGNNQPQHF. CDR3 nucleotides: TGTGCCAGCAGTTACACCGGACAGGGGAACAATCAGCCCCAGCATTTT.

This clone was counted a single time. This chain joins TRBV24-1 and TRBJ2-1; the match to TRBD2 covers 9 bases. Germline-derived CDR1 and CDR2 are KGHDR and SFDVKD. V shed 3 bases, J shed 5 bases, and the junction held 10 bases outside the gene matches. The CDR3 loop spans 17 amino acids. Here the CDR3 reads CATSDIGSSGGHNEQFF. CDR3 coding DNA: TGTGCCACCAGTGATATAGGGAGTAGCGGGGGCCACAATGAGCAGTTCTTC.

The chain combines TRBV5-8 with TRBJ2-7; 10 bases fit TRBD2. Trimming took 1 base from V and 7 from J; bases not matched to a gene: 8. CDR3 length: 15 residues. The germline V gene encodes CDR1 SGHTS and CDR2 YDEGEE. The CDR3 nucleotides are TGTGCCAGCAGCTTGACTAGCGGGATTATCGGGGAGCAGTACTTC. It encodes CASSLTSGIIGEQYF.

This clone was seen once. The V and J genes are TRBV5-4 and TRBJ2-7, with 11 bases identical to TRBD2. The germline V gene encodes CDR1 SGHNT and CDR2 YYREEE (reference sequence). The CDR3 covers 17 residues. V shed 0 bases, J shed 6 bases, and the junction held 11 bases outside the gene matches. The CDR3 sequence: CASSLGLGSGRAVEQYF. The CDR3 DNA is TGTGCCAGCAGCTTGGGGTTGGGTAGCGGGAGGGCGGTCGAGCAGTACTTC.

In its sample, this clone was seen once. The chain combines TRBV7-2 with TRBJ1-5, with D possibly matching TRBD1 (5 bases). V lost 1 base and J 3 bases, leaving 13 bases between the germline ends. Germline V gives CDR1 SGHTA, CDR2 FQGNSA. The CDR3 is 16 amino acids. DNA for the CDR3: TGTGCCAGCAGCTTAGGGGCAGGGTGGGCCAATCAGCCCCAGCATTTT. Translated, it gives CASSLGAGWANQPQHF. The complete variable domain, with remaining parts taken from reference TRBV7-2 and TRBJ1-5, reads GAGVSQSPSNKVTEKGKDVELRCDPISGHTALYWYRQSLGQGLEFLIYFQGNSAPDKSGLPSDRFSAERTGGSVSTLTIQRTQQEDSAVYLCASSLGAGWANQPQHFGDGTRLSIL.

The chain recombines TRBV5-1 with TRBJ1-6, with D possibly being TRBD1 (5 bases). The germline V and J ends were trimmed by 4 bases and 8 bases, with 22 bases remaining between them. Per the germline V gene, CDR1 is SGHRS and CDR2 is YFSETQ. The CDR3 loop spans 17 amino acids. The CDR3 spells CASSPGGGWGSDSPLHF. The CDR3 DNA is TGCGCCAGCAGCCCCGGCGGGGGTTGGGGCTCCGATTCACCCCTCCACTTT.

The V and J genes are TRBV20-1 and TRBJ2-5; 9 bases map to TRBD2. The V and J ends lost 3 bases and 5 bases, in that order; junction bases with no gene match: 7. Germline V gives CDR1 DFQATT, CDR2 SNEGSKA (reference sequence). The CDR3 sequence is 14 residues long. The CDR3 is CSASVAGGPETQYF. As DNA, the CDR3 is TGCAGTGCTAGTGTGGCGGGGGGGCCGGAGACCCAGTACTTC.

The chain uses TRBV2 and TRBJ1-1; no firm D call. Germline CDR1 is SNHLY and CDR2 is FYNNEI. This CDR3 has 12 residues. The ends were cut back, 6 bases at V and 0 bases at J, with 5 bases in the middle. The chain's CDR3 is CASRRMNTEAFF. The CDR3 coding sequence is TGTGCCAGCAGGCGGATGAACACTGAAGCTTTCTTT.

Details on this clone: At one boundary the junction diverges from the germline segment, which might be a read error. V and J are TRBV5-1 and TRBJ1-1; 8 positions match TRBD1. The CDR3 covers 13 residues. Looked up from germline, CDR1 is SGHRS and CDR2 is YFSETQ. This CDR3 is CASSSGQGQNTLF. The CDR3 DNA follows: TGCGCCAGCAGCTCCGGACAGGGCCAAAACACTCTCTTT.

V gene TRBV6-5 combines with J gene TRBJ2-7; D not certain. V lost 2 bases, J lost 4 bases, and 15 bases lay in between. In germline, CDR1 is MNHEY, CDR2 SVGAGI. The CDR3 length is 15 residues. The CDR3 nucleotides read TGTGCCAGCAGTTACGATAGGAGCGAAGCATACGAGCAGTACTTC. As protein: CASSYDRSEAYEQYF.

The chain recombines TRBV23-1 with TRBJ2-7; D is possibly TRBD1 (5 bases). TRBV23-1 is classed as an ORF, of uncertain function. The CDR3 runs 12 residues. V was pared by 7 bases and J by 2 bases, with 9 bases between. The CDR3 DNA reads as TGCGCCAGCACCCCCAGGGCCTACGAGCAGTACTTC. Translation: CASTPRAYEQYF.

The CDR3 DNA reads TGTGCCAGCAGCCGACAGGGGACGGACGGCTACACCTTC. Residues: CASSRQGTDGYTF. The chain carries TRBV11-1 and TRBJ1-2; the match to TRBD1 covers 8 bases. J was trimmed by 8 bases and V by 5 bases; bases with no gene match: 7. Germline assignment: CDR1 SGHAT and CDR2 FQDESV (reference sequence). The CDR3 covers 13 residues.

The genes are TRBV5-1 and TRBJ1-4; the match to TRBD1 covers 11 bases. The V gene's germline CDR1 is SGHRS and CDR2 YFSETQ. This CDR3 is 15 amino acids long. Losses at the gene ends were 4 bases for V and 4 bases for J; bases not matched to a gene: 3. The CDR3 is CASSTGQGDNEKLFF. CDR3 in DNA: TGCGCCAGCAGCACGGGACAGGGGGATAATGAAAAACTGTTTTTT. Based on the CDR3 plus reference TRBV5-1 and TRBJ1-4, the full variable domain is KAGVTQTPRYLIKTRGQQVTLSCSPISGHRSVSWYQQTPGQGLQFLFEYFSETQRNKGNFPGRFSGRQFSNSRSEMNVSTLELGDSALYLCASSTGQGDNEKLFFGSGTQLSVL.

This chain uses TRBV3-1 (or the pseudogene TRBV3-2) with TRBJ1-1; 8 nucleotides align to TRBD1. The CDR3 is 15 amino acids. The V gene's germline CDR1 is LGHDT and CDR2 YNNKEL (reference sequence). V was pared by 3 bases and J by 0 bases, with 3 bases of the junction left unmatched. The CDR3, as DNA: TGTGCCAGCAGCCATCGACAGGGGTTGAACACTGAAGCTTTCTTT. Amino acid sequence: CASSHRQGLNTEAFF.

The CDR3 protein is CASSLTGDTYNEQFF. In DNA, the CDR3 is TGCGCCAGCAGCTTAACAGGGGATACCTACAATGAGCAGTTCTTC. The rearrangement links TRBV5-1 to TRBJ2-1, with TRBD1 identical over 7 bases. The CDR3 sequence is 15 residues long. Trimming removed 2 bases from V and 2 bases from J; junction bases left unmatched: 4. In germline, CDR1 is SGHRS, CDR2 YFSETQ.

The rearrangement joins TRBV10-3 to TRBJ1-6; 8 bases are a match to TRBD1. This CDR3 is 15 amino acids long. Germline V gene sequence: CDR1 ENHRY, CDR2 SYGVKD. Losses at the gene ends were 4 bases for V and 7 bases for J; bases not matched to a gene: 6. The CDR3 here is CAISATGGENSPLHF. CDR3 sequence (DNA): TGTGCCATCAGTGCCACAGGGGGGGAAAATTCACCCCTCCACTTT.

This clone has just one count. This chain links TRBV21-1 with TRBJ2-5; the table's D call, TRBD1, was not checked against the DNA. TRBV21-1 is an annotated pseudogene. This CDR3 contains 10 residues. The CDR3 protein is CASIPGQLNF. CDR3 bases: TGTGCCAGCATCCCGGGACAGCTCAACTTC.

This clone has only one observation. The V call is TRBV4-1, the J call TRBJ2-7; tentatively, D is TRBD2 (7 bases). From germline, CDR1 is MGHRA and CDR2 YSYEKL. The V end lost 2 bases, the J end lost 0 bases, and 23 bases lay between the germline ends. The CDR3 spans 19 residues. CDR3 sequence reads: CASSQPLSLGGGHSYEQYF. The CDR3 DNA follows: TGCGCCAGCAGCCAACCTCTAAGCCTGGGAGGGGGTCACTCCTACGAGCAGTACTTC.

This clone was counted a single time. This chain joins TRBV5-1 and TRBJ1-1, with 8 bases aligning to TRBD1. V was clipped by 4 bases and J by 1 base; unmatched bases: 0. The CDR3 runs 13 residues. Per the germline V gene, CDR1 is SGHRS and CDR2 is YFSETQ. The CDR3 spells CASSQGANTEAFF. CDR3 in DNA: TGCGCCAGCAGCCAGGGGGCGAACACTGAAGCTTTCTTT.

The rearrangement links TRBV3-1 (or the pseudogene TRBV3-2) to TRBJ2-1; 11 nucleotides line up with TRBD1. Germline values: CDR1 LGHDT, CDR2 YNNKEL (reference sequence). The ends lost 6 bases at V and 8 bases at J; junction bases unmatched: 9. CDR3 length equals 15 residues. For the CDR3, the DNA is TGTGCCAGCAGTTCCGGACAGGGGGCGCTCGATGAGCAGTTCTTC. Its protein is CASSSGQGALDEQFF.

The table lists this clone with a count of one. The J gene is TRBJ1-2, the V gene TRBV27; 10 nucleotides line up with TRBD1. Germline assignment: CDR1 MNHEY and CDR2 SMNVEV (reference sequence). This CDR3 is 15 amino acids long. J lost 1 base, V lost 3 bases, and 2 bases had no gene match. In DNA, the CDR3 is TGTGCCAGCAGTTTTCGGGACAGGGGTAACTATGGCTACACCTTC. This codes for CASSFRDRGNYGYTF.

The chain carries TRBV12-3 or TRBV12-4 and TRBJ1-2; 8 positions agree with TRBD1. The CDR3 extends over 13 amino acids. The trim removed 5 bases at V and 8 bases at J, leaving 7 bases unmatched. CDR3 loop: CASSPDRGWGYTF. The CDR3 nucleotides are TGTGCCAGCAGTCCAGACAGGGGATGGGGCTACACCTTC.

The chain has TRBV5-1 and TRBJ1-2; 8 nucleotides match TRBD1. There are 15 residues in the CDR3. The trim removed 4 bases at V and 6 bases at J, leaving 11 bases unmatched. CDR1 and CDR2 from the germline V gene are SGHRS and YFSETQ. CDR3 nucleotides: TGCGCCAGCAGCACTAGGGCAGGGGGCACGCATGGCTACACCTTC. Translating it yields CASSTRAGGTHGYTF.

The CDR3 here is CASSKGGRGNNQPQHF. CDR3 bases: TGTGCCAGTAGCAAAGGGGGCAGGGGTAACAATCAGCCCCAGCATTTT. The chain uses TRBV19 and TRBJ1-5, with 7 nucleotides matching TRBD1. The CDR3 has 16 amino acids. Germline V gene data show CDR1 as LNHDA and CDR2 as SQIVND (reference sequence). With V trimmed by 6 bases and J by 3 bases, 11 bases remained unmatched.

This sequence joins TRBV4-1 and TRBJ2-5; D might be TRBD1 (5 bases). Germline loops: CDR1 MGHRA, CDR2 YSYEKL. The CDR3 covers 15 residues. V shed 0 bases and J shed 5 bases, with 13 bases lying between them. This chain's CDR3 is CASSQDFGAWETQYF. The CDR3 nucleotides read TGCGCCAGCAGCCAAGATTTTGGGGCTTGGGAGACCCAGTACTTC.